This is a list of T cell receptor beta chains from one sample in a study of cytomegalovirus exposure and HLA in healthy donors. This table comes from immunoSEQ multiplex PCR, and its TCRdb copy is limited to in-frame clones, with some not included. The table records approximately 65,000 clones, approximately 94% of them present only once. Sequenced input: PBMCs. Source of these receptors: a woman aged 18-29 years in good health and CMV-seronegative. Each CDR3 is given with its conserved first and last residue. A D gene is named only where the DNA matches it firmly. Only some rows state a clone size, as once, few, many or a class for expanded clones.

clone size,J gene,V gene,CDR3 length,D gene,CDR3 protein,CDR3 DNA
.,TRBJ2-1,TRBV6-5,16,TRBD2,CASSYFPGRAINEQFF,TGTGCCAGCAGTTACTTCCCCGGGAGGGCCATCAATGAGCAGTTCTTC
.,TRBJ2-1,TRBV7-3,14,.,CASSPRGGAGEQFF,TGTGCCAGCAGCCCGAGAGGGGGGGCGGGTGAGCAGTTCTTC
.,TRBJ2-7,TRBV27,13,.,CASRRRGSYEQYF,TGTGCCAGCAGACGGCGCGGTTCGTACGAGCAGTACTTC
.,TRBJ2-3,TRBV13,16,TRBD2,CASSSRIAGGTDTQYF,TGTGCCAGCAGCTCTCGCATAGCGGGGGGCACAGATACGCAGTATTTT
.,TRBJ2-6,TRBV13,16,.,CASSLTGSSGANVLTF,TGTGCCAGCAGCTTAACCGGGAGCTCTGGGGCCAACGTCCTGACTTTC
.,TRBJ2-3,TRBV5-1,14,.,CASSLEQRADTQYF,TGCGCCAGCAGCTTGGAACAGAGGGCAGATACGCAGTATTTT
once,TRBJ2-7,TRBV5-6,16,TRBD2,CASSYPRGGTFYEQYF,TGTGCCAGCAGCTATCCGCGGGGGGGGACCTTCTACGAGCAGTACTTC
.,TRBJ2-6,TRBV5-4,17,.,CASSVAGGPSGANVLTF,TGTGCCAGCAGCGTGGCAGGTGGGCCCTCTGGGGCCAACGTCCTGACTTTC
.,TRBJ1-5,TRBV27,11,.,CASGTGGPQHF,TGTGCCAGCGGAACCGGGGGGCCCCAGCATTTT
.,TRBJ1-2,TRBV18,15,.,CASSPVQEGYYGYTF,TGTGCCAGCTCACCAGTCCAGGAGGGATACTATGGCTACACCTTC
.,TRBJ1-1,TRBV10-3,17,TRBD1,CAISDLDRRGANTEAFF,TGTGCCATCAGTGACTTGGACAGGCGAGGGGCCAACACTGAAGCTTTCTTT
.,TRBJ2-1,TRBV7-6,15,TRBD2,CASSQSGSPYNEQFF,TGTGCCAGCAGTCAAAGCGGGAGTCCTTACAATGAGCAGTTCTTC
.,TRBJ2-7,TRBV11-2,14,.,CASSLASQTYEQYF,TGTGCCAGCAGCTTGGCCTCGCAAACCTACGAGCAGTACTTC
.,TRBJ2-1,TRBV14,19,.,CASSQVARDIWSRVGEQFF,TGTGCCAGCAGCCAAGTGGCCCGGGACATTTGGTCGCGGGTGGGTGAGCAGTTCTTC
.,TRBJ1-2,TRBV18,15,TRBD1,CASSLGQGTFRGYTF,TGTGCCAGCTCCCTGGGACAGGGGACCTTTAGGGGCTACACCTTC
.,TRBJ2-5,TRBV11-2,15,.,CASSLAGLAWETQYF,TGTGCCAGCAGCTTAGCCGGGCTAGCCTGGGAGACCCAGTACTTC
.,TRBJ2-1,TRBV6-6,13,.,CASSYLGDNEQFF,TGTGCCAGCAGTTACTTAGGGGACAATGAGCAGTTCTTC
.,TRBJ1-2,TRBV5-8,14,.,CASSLTGYSYGYTF,TGTGCCAGCAGCTTAACAGGGTATAGCTATGGCTACACCTTC
once,TRBJ2-7,TRBV7-3,14,TRBD2,CASSPGAGGYEQYF,TGTGCCAGCAGCCCAGGGGCGGGAGGCTACGAGCAGTACTTC
once,TRBJ2-3,TRBV27,17,TRBD2,CASSLLPGLAEPDTQYF,TGTGCCAGCAGTTTACTCCCCGGACTAGCGGAACCAGATACGCAGTATTTT
.,TRBJ1-2,TRBV6-4,11,.,CASSGMSGYTF,TGTGCCAGCAGTGGCATGAGTGGCTACACCTTC
.,TRBJ1-4,TRBV29-1,12,.,CSVAQGGEKLFF,TGCAGCGTTGCACAGGGTGGTGAAAAACTGTTTTTT
once,TRBJ2-3,TRBV5-8,16,TRBD2,CASSSGLAGDTDTQYF,TGTGCCAGCAGCTCGGGACTAGCGGGAGATACAGATACGCAGTATTTT
once,TRBJ2-3,TRBV9,15,.,CASSVVGGRPDTQYF,TGTGCCAGCAGCGTAGTCGGGGGGCGCCCAGATACGCAGTATTTT
.,TRBJ1-2,TRBV10-3,11,.,CATTGSEGYTF,TGTGCCACAACAGGGTCAGAAGGCTACACCTTC
.,TRBJ2-1,TRBV7-9,17,TRBD2,CASSSNLAGVPYNEQFF,TGTGCCAGCAGCTCTAACTTAGCGGGGGTCCCCTACAATGAGCAGTTCTTC